This T cell receptor beta chain derives from a study of T cells in Graves' hyperthyroidism and ophthalmopathy. Stability of Graves' hyperthyroidism was defined as absent ophthalmopathy progression within 18 months. Hyperthyroidism in the patients, aged 18 to 65, was newly diagnosed and under 2 months in duration. A patient was excluded if there was uncontrolled infection, other autoimmune disease, pregnancy or lactation. The study based diagnoses on clinical symptoms, serum thyroxine and TRAb, thyroid ultrasound and orbital computed tomography. TCR beta CDR3 regions were amplified from RNA. The HTBI primer set drove a first-round RT-PCR of the TCR CDR3. TCRdb re-analysed the multiplex PCR reads in MiXCR, keeping a single row per CDR3 protein. In the table there are 45,000 to 50,000 distinct CDR3 sequences, approximately 49% of which are singletons. The trim removed 8 bases at V and 2 bases at J, leaving 10 bases unmatched. Looked up from germline, CDR1 is SNHLY and CDR2 is FYNNEI. There are 15 residues in the CDR3.

V is TRBV2 and J is TRBJ2-7; 9 bases map to TRBD2. The receptor was isolated from a woman between 50 and 59 years old with Graves' hyperthyroidism. Sequenced material: peripheral blood or thyroid tissue (not recorded which). The DNA of the CDR3 is TGTGCCAGCGCGCCTAGCGGGATTCCCCCCTACGAGCAGTACTTC. Its protein is CASAPSGIPPYEQYF. Full variable domain (remainder filled in from reference TRBV2 and TRBJ2-7): EPEVTQTPSHQVTQMGQEVILRCVPISNHLYFYWYRQILGQKVEFLVSFYNNEISEKSEIFDDQFSVERPDGSNFTLKIRSTKLEDSAMYFCASAPSGIPPYEQYFGPGTRLTVT.